A selection of T cell receptor beta chains follows, all from one sample in a study of metastatic and nonmetastatic thyroid tumors. TCRdb recomputed clones from the PCR reads via MiXCR. In the table there are about 89,000 clones, roughly an eighth of which are singletons. Sequencing input: tumor tissue. All receptors come from a female donor with papillary thyroid cancer or a benign thyroid nodule (not recorded which). Some clones in this sample may be carry-over from other donors' samples. Each CDR3 is given with its conserved first and last residue. The D gene is left open where the match is weak. The size entry is marked missing in some rows and otherwise reads once, few, many or a size class.

V	D	J	size	DNA	CDR3
TRBV15	.	TRBJ2-1	few	TGTGCCACCAGCAGTCAAGTTTTCAGGGAGAATGAGCAGTTCTTC	CATSSQVFRENEQFF
TRBV3-1	.	TRBJ1-3	many	TGTGCCAGCAGCTCCAGAGTCGCTCCCTCTGGAAACACCATATATTTT	CASSSRVAPSGNTIYF
TRBV5-1	.	TRBJ2-3	many	TGCGCCAGCAGCTTTGGAGCGCGGCCCGACACAGATACGCAGTATTTT	CASSFGARPDTDTQYF
TRBV7-2	.	TRBJ1-3	many	TGTGCCAGCAGCTCCAGGGTTGCTGGAAACACCATATATTTT	CASSSRVAGNTIYF
TRBV18	TRBD1	TRBJ1-4	many	TGTGCCAGCTCACCAATGGACAGGGCTTTTGAAAAACTGTTTTTT	CASSPMDRAFEKLFF
TRBV14	TRBD1	TRBJ2-7	many	TGTGCCAGCAGCGAAACGACGGGACAGCGCCACGAGCAGTACTTC	CASSETTGQRHEQYF
TRBV20-1	TRBD2	TRBJ2-1	many	TGCAGTGTTCGCCTGCGGGAGGCCCCTATCTTC	CSVRLREAPIF
TRBV19	.	TRBJ1-4	many	TGTGCCAGTAGCCCACCTGGGGCGTTCGAAAAACTGTTTTTT	CASSPPGAFEKLFF
TRBV19	TRBD1	TRBJ2-1	.	TGTGCCAGTAGTATATCTTTTAGGGGGACAGTGGGATTCGATGAGCAGTTCTTC	CASSISFRGTVGFDEQFF
TRBV12-3/TRBV12-4	TRBD2	TRBJ2-1	many	TGTGCCAGCAGTTTGCCTAGCGGGAGAAATGAGCAGTTCTTC	CASSLPSGRNEQFF
TRBV6-1	.	TRBJ2-7	many	TGTGCCAGCAGCCAACTCCTAGGCTACGAGCAGTACTTC	CASSQLLGYEQYF